This T cell receptor (beta chain) was obtained from a study of T cell changes during pregnancy in multiple sclerosis. CDR1 SNHLY and CDR2 FYNNEI come from the germline V gene. CDR3 length equals 16 residues. The V and J ends lost 2 bases and 0 bases, in that order; junction bases with no gene match: 3. Here immunoSEQ multiplex PCR was the method, and the copy in TCRdb shows in-frame clones only, minus some. The sample shows fewer than 50,000 clones, more than 75% of them seen only once. The clonotype originates from a female donor with multiple sclerosis, enrolled in a pregnancy study. The J gene is TRBJ1-4, the V gene TRBV2, with 7 nucleotides matching TRBD1. The sample here was CD8+ T cells from peripheral blood mononuclear cells, taken in the third trimester of pregnancy. CDR3 loop: CASSEWTGPTNEKLFF. CDR3 nucleotides: TGTGCCAGCAGTGAATGGACAGGCCCAACTAATGAAAAACTGTTTTTT.